The rows below give T cell receptor beta chains drawn from one sample of a study of blood T cell repertoires in COVID-19. Generated by immunoSEQ multiplex PCR, the TCRdb table keeps only in-frame clones and is missing some. The table shows 140,000 to 150,000 clones, with about four fifths occurring only once. The specimen sequenced was PBMCs or T cells enriched from blood (not recorded which). These receptor sequences come from a woman aged 45-65 years who had been exposed to COVID-19. Each CDR3 is given with its conserved first and last residue. D genes are given only for firm matches.

17	TRBV7-8	TRBD1	TRBJ1-1	CASSYDRGVLQNTEAFF
17	TRBV2	TRBD2	TRBJ2-3	CASRVSGGPPGTDTQYF
15	TRBV7-9	.	TRBJ1-3	CASSPRGPSGNTIYF
19	TRBV7-2	TRBD1	TRBJ1-3	CASSLVGQRNQASGNTIYF
16	TRBV7-8	.	TRBJ1-6	CASSLRGQGGNSPLHF
15	TRBV19	.	TRBJ1-5	CASSTGGPSNQPQHF
11	TRBV27	TRBD2	TRBJ2-7	CASVGGFEQYF
12	TRBV5-6	.	TRBJ2-5	CASSLVGETQYF
13	TRBV18	TRBD1	TRBJ2-7	CASSPRGLEEQYF
15	TRBV28	TRBD1	TRBJ2-5	CASSSPGTGVETQYF
17	TRBV7-2	TRBD1	TRBJ1-1	CASSLRDRGVRDTEAFF
16	TRBV5-6	TRBD2	TRBJ2-2	CASSLLAGDGTGELFF
13	TRBV29-1	.	TRBJ1-5	CSATGTLGQPQHF
19	TRBV19	.	TRBJ1-3	CASSIGPAGLSSSGNTIYF
14	TRBV18	TRBD1	TRBJ1-5	CASSSLDREQPQHF
15	TRBV9	TRBD2	TRBJ2-5	CASSVAGLERETQYF
15	TRBV7-9	TRBD1	TRBJ1-1	CASSRPGQVDTEAFF
15	TRBV19	TRBD2	TRBJ2-1	CASSERGGSYNEQFF
13	TRBV5-5	.	TRBJ1-2	CASSVDTNYGYTF
15	TRBV9	TRBD2	TRBJ2-1	CASSVDSGGDNEQFF